Presented here are 14 T cell receptor beta chains from one specimen sequenced in a study of molecular identifiers for immune sequencing clone quantification. TCRdb analysed the PCR reads with MiXCR anew, one entry per CDR3 protein. Of around 460,000 distinct CDR3 sequences listed, about 21% are singletons. Specimen: naive CD8+ T cells from blood, with Jurkat cell RNA spiked in. Subset specified: FACS-sorted CD8+CD4-CCR7+CD45RA+ naive T cells. These receptors came from a human donor in good health. Some libraries in this study had Jurkat cell RNA spiked in.

As for this clonotype: A much more abundant neighbour one base away suggests this may be a read error. The CDR3 reads CAGSDQTGTGRTKNIQYF. The CDR3 DNA follows: TGCGCCGGCAGTGATCAGACAGGGACGGGTAGGACCAAAAACATTCAGTACTTC. J is TRBJ2-4 and V is TRBV10-2; TRBD1 matches at 7 bases. There are 18 residues in the CDR3. Germline assignment: CDR1 WSHSY and CDR2 SAAADI.

This clonotype was observed a handful of times. This chain links TRBV9 with TRBJ1-2; 9 nucleotides agree with TRBD1. The CDR3 extends over 12 amino acids. CDR1 is SGDLS and CDR2 is YYNGEE in the germline V gene. Trimming at V came to 5 bases and at J to 7 bases, leaving 3 bases not matched to a gene. The CDR3 reads CASRTGGFGYTF. The CDR3 bases are TGTGCCAGCAGGACAGGGGGATTTGGCTACACCTTC.

On this clonotype: Being one base from a much bigger clone, this may be a read error. V usage is TRBV7-9 and J usage is TRBJ1-1; a weak D match, TRBD1 (5 bases). Germline V lookup: CDR1 SEHNR, CDR2 FQNEAQ (reference sequence). The CDR3 length is 12 residues. The CDR3 loop reads CASSLLDTGAFF. The CDR3 DNA reads as TGTGCCAGCAGCTTACTGGACACTGGAGCTTTCTTT.

This clonotype has a count of ten or more. The chain carries TRBV6-5 and TRBJ2-3; 10 nucleotides agree with TRBD2. The CDR3 spans 16 residues. Trimming at V came to 0 bases and at J to 0 bases, leaving 0 bases not matched to a gene. Germline V gene data show CDR1 as MNHEY and CDR2 as SVGAGI. CDR3 loop: CASSYSSGGSTDTQYF. The CDR3 nucleotides are TGTGCCAGCAGTTACTCTAGCGGGGGGAGCACAGATACGCAGTATTTT.

The chain has TRBV19 and TRBJ2-2, with a tentative D call TRBD2 (5 bases). Per germline, CDR1 LNHDA and CDR2 SQIVND (reference sequence). The CDR3 is 14 amino acids. The V end was cut by 3 bases, the J end by 10 bases, with 15 bases between. The CDR3 loop reads CASSIFSVTPELFF. The DNA of the CDR3 is TGTGCCAGTAGTATTTTTAGCGTGACACCGGAGCTGTTTTTT.

At least ten counts were recorded for this clonotype. The chain employs TRBV27 and TRBJ1-1; 8 bases align to TRBD1. The trim removed 5 bases at V and 5 bases at J, leaving 13 bases unmatched. Germline CDR1 reads MNHEY; CDR2 reads SMNVEV (reference sequence). The CDR3 totals 16 residues. The CDR3 loop is CASSQQTGAWETEAFF. CDR3 nucleotides: TGTGCCAGCAGTCAACAGACAGGGGCTTGGGAAACTGAAGCTTTCTTT.

The chain employs TRBV9 and TRBJ2-2, with D unresolved. There are 16 residues in the CDR3. Trimming left V 0 bases short and J 0 bases short, with 9 bases between. The germline V gene has CDR1 SGDLS and CDR2 YYNGEE. CDR3 bases: TGTGCCAGCAGCGTAGGGGCCGAGACGAACACCGGGGAGCTGTTTTTT. This gives the protein CASSVGAETNTGELFF.

This clonotype was seen at least ten times. The V gene is TRBV9, the J gene TRBJ2-2; maybe TRBD1 (5 bases). Germline V CDR1 and CDR2: SGDLS, YYNGEE. V lost 2 bases, J lost 1 base, and 15 bases lay in between. This CDR3 is 17 amino acids long. Here the CDR3 DNA reads TGTGCCAGCAGCGTTGGCCCCGACAGAATGAACACCGGGGAGCTGTTTTTT. This gives the protein CASSVGPDRMNTGELFF.

The chain couples TRBV4-3 to TRBJ2-7, with D possibly TRBD2 on 5 matching bases. V shed 4 bases and J shed 0 bases, with 16 bases lying between them. CDR3 size: 16 residues. Germline V gene lookup returns CDR1 LGHNA and CDR2 YSLEER. CDR3 sequence reads: CASSPSGRLNSYEQYF. In DNA form, the CDR3 reads TGCGCCAGCAGCCCAAGCGGCAGGCTCAACTCCTACGAGCAGTACTTC.

This clonotype appeared many times. J is TRBJ2-3 and V is TRBV12-3 or TRBV12-4; D is unclear. This CDR3 region has 10 residues. Trimming pared 8 bases from V and 1 base from J, leaving 1 base between. CDR3 sequence reads: CASGTDTQYF. In nucleotides, the CDR3 is TGTGCCAGCGGCACAGATACGCAGTATTTT.

The CDR3 spells CASSQGGAGVTDTQYF. The CDR3 DNA is TGCGCCAGCAGCCAAGGGGGGGCGGGGGTCACAGATACGCAGTATTTT. V is TRBV4-1 and J is TRBJ2-3, with D possibly being TRBD2 (7 bases). The germline gives CDR1 MGHRA, CDR2 YSYEKL. This CDR3 comprises 16 residues. Trimming cost V 1 base and J 2 bases, with 13 bases left between them.

This clonotype was observed a few times. The chain employs TRBV4-3 and TRBJ2-3; D gene ambiguous. This CDR3 is built from 16 residues. Trimming shortened V by 0 bases and J by 2 bases, and 12 bases separated the two germline ends. CDR1 and CDR2 (germline): LGHNA, YSLEER. This chain's CDR3 is CASSQDADSHTDTQYF. The CDR3 DNA sequence: TGCGCCAGCAGCCAAGACGCAGACTCTCACACAGATACGCAGTATTTT.

Many counts were recorded for this clonotype. V usage is TRBV12-3 or TRBV12-4 and J usage is TRBJ2-5; 7 bases line up with TRBD2. V lost 7 bases and J lost 0; bases outside the gene matches: 2. There are 13 residues in the CDR3. The CDR3 is CASTAGYQETQYF. The CDR3 nucleotides are TGTGCCAGCACAGCGGGGTACCAAGAGACCCAGTACTTC.

As regards this clonotype: A clone one base away is much larger, so this may be a read error. In this CDR3 the conserved last residue, phenylalanine or tryptophan, is missing, so a read error is likely. The V gene is TRBV6-5, the J gene TRBJ2-2; D is possibly TRBD1 (5 bases). The V and J ends lost 0 bases and 2 bases respectively, with 13 bases between them. The CDR3 consists of 17 residues. Germline assignment: CDR1 MNHEY and CDR2 SVGAGI. CDR3 nucleotide sequence: TGTGCCAGCAGTTACTCTACGACAGCTTATAACACCGGGGAGCTGTTTGTT. Protein: CASSYSTTAYNTGELFV.